The T cell receptor beta chain under discussion was sequenced for a study of glioma-infiltrating T cells after dendritic cell vaccination (dated by TCRdb to about 2016). Looking at the study overall: A cohort of 15 glioblastoma patients from Phase I and II dendritic cell vaccination trials was included, of whom 9 were newly diagnosed and 6 had recurrent disease. Patients received autologous tumor lysate-pulsed dendritic cell vaccination between about 2002 and 2013. To make the vaccine, monocyte-derived dendritic cells were cultured for 6 to 7 days with IL-4 and GM-CSF and then pulsed overnight with autologous tumor lysate. Patients received three intradermal dendritic cell vaccine injections at biweekly intervals in the arm below the axilla. In glioblastoma patients vaccinated with dendritic cells, deep sequencing of TCR beta CDR3 regions served to measure tumor-infiltrating lymphocyte content and to compare repertoires between tumor and blood. Survival after dendritic cell vaccination was correlated with TCR sequencing metrics, such as TIL content and the overlap between tumor and blood repertoires.

To be selected, patients needed enough residual fresh-frozen tumor tissue and more than two years of available survival data. Molecular status otherwise varied across the glioblastoma patients, but none of them carried an isocitrate dehydrogenase mutation. PBMC were collected before vaccination, two weeks after the third vaccination, and at tumor progression when it occurred. The Qiagen DNeasy Blood extraction Kit was used for extraction of genomic DNA. Using the immunoSEQ assay, TCRB CDR3 regions were amplified from 2 micrograms of genomic DNA, or from all available DNA when less than that was on hand. The multiplex PCR relied on 60 forward primers for TCR V beta segments and 13 reverse primers for J beta segments. To estimate reads per starting template, synthetic control templates were spiked into each sample at limiting dilution. Reads of 87 bp were generated by sequencing on the Illumina HiSeq System. The published analysis was carried out like this. PCR and sequencing errors were removed by a nearest neighbor algorithm that merged closely related sequences. TCR overlap was measured as the percentage of unique tumor TCR beta sequences also present in the same patient's peripheral blood. As stored in TCRdb, this immuneACCESS dataset retains in-frame rearrangements with V and J assigned. A fraction of the clones does not appear; measured against another copy, unresolved V genes explain less than half of the discrepancy, and the remainder lacks a known reason. V and J calls plus clone size are reproduced from that table; the DNA served to infer D and trimming. The sample has about 99,000 clones on record, roughly 80% of them singletons. Approximately 12% of the sample is taken by the ten largest.

The paper as a whole reports these results and caveats: The three-group TCR overlap response model was characterized as speculative, and prospective validation of the model was stated to be required. TCR clonality showed no direct relationship with survival, which suggests that a diverse polyclonal response may matter. The cohort was small and heterogeneous, only a few patients had full blood and tumor sets, and even fewer had initial-recurrent tumor pairs. Longer time to progression and overall survival after dendritic cell vaccination were predicted by higher estimated pretreatment TIL content.

Notes on this clone: No antigen is known for it. No base quality values were provided; no much bigger clone lies one nucleotide off.

Including the terminal cysteine and phenylalanine, the CDR3 comprises 16 residues. Only the CDR3 DNA stays, 48 bases, in frame from base 1. For CDR1 and CDR2, the germline V gene lists SQVTM and ANQGSEA. V is trimmed back by 2 bases and J by 2 bases, and the junction contains 6 bases that no gene match accounts for. The input for sequencing was blood, taken before dendritic cell vaccination. The receptor was derived from a human donor with glioblastoma. The chain couples TRBV29-1 to TRBJ2-7; TRBD2 fits 13 bases in the junction. The nucleotide sequence is TGCAGCGTTGAATCCCGCGGACTAGCGGGGGCCTACGAGCAGTACTTC. Translated, this is CSVESRGLAGAYEQYF.